This T cell receptor beta chain was documented in a study of immune evolution from preneoplasia to lung adenocarcinoma. Points from the study as a whole: Top clone share appeared to fall from AAH through AIS, MIA, adenocarcinoma. Later-stage lesions appeared to have more T cells, more diversity, less clonality.

The protocol was immunoSEQ multiplex PCR, while the TCRdb copy is restricted to in-frame clones and leaves out a portion. In the table there are 2,500 to 3,000 clones, about four fifths of which are singletons. About this clone itself: Its target is unknown.

Sequenced material: FFPE adjacent normal lung tissue. The sequence derives from a person between 60 and 79 years old with lung adenocarcinoma.

The CDR3 sequence: CAWRGPGQGDPKYSNQPQHF. DNA for the CDR3: TGTGCCTGGAGGGGCCCAGGGCAGGGGGATCCCAAATATAGCAATCAGCCCCAGCATTTT. This chain links TRBV30 with TRBJ1-5, with TRBD1 identical over 7 bases. The CDR3 is made up of 20 amino acids. CDR1 is GTSNPN, CDR2 SVGIG, per germline (reference sequence). Trimming took 3 bases from V and 0 from J; bases not matched to a gene: 20.